This paragraph reports one T cell receptor (beta chain). Its antigen is not known. Just one base apart from a much larger clone, this may be a read error. Amplification of TCR alpha and beta CDR3 regions from RNA used iRepertoire nested multiplex PCR. TCRdb redid the calling of the multiplex PCR reads with MiXCR, one entry per CDR3 protein. In the table there are around 100,000 distinct CDR3 sequences, around 28% of which are singletons. In germline, CDR1 is SGHTA, CDR2 FQGTGA. CDR3 length equals 13 residues. These data originate in a study of glioma-infiltrating T cells. Notes on the study in general: Very few CDR3 sequences were shared between tissue and blood.

Source material: glioma tissue, nonneoplastic brain tissue, or PBMCs (not recorded which). This chain links TRBV7-3 with TRBJ2-2, with TRBD2 as a possible D gene (5 bases). This sequence was found in a human donor with low-grade glioma or glioblastoma, undergoing nonglioma brain surgery, or in good health (not recorded which). The CDR3 loop reads CASSQVPIGEMFF. The CDR3 DNA sequence: TGTGCCAGCAGCCAAGTTCCGATCGGGGAGATGTTTTTT.